Below are 23 T cell receptor beta chains sequenced from a single sample in a study of cytomegalovirus exposure and HLA in healthy donors. Primers: 60 Vbeta forward and 13 Jbeta reverse. Sequencing used immunoSEQ multiplex PCR; TCRdb keeps in-frame clones, though not all of them. The table shows about 140,000 clones, with 80% occurring only once. Sequencing input: PBMCs. All receptors derive from a male donor in good health and CMV-seropositive.

V gene TRBV5-1 combines with J gene TRBJ2-2, with 7 bases that match TRBD1. Germline V gives CDR1 SGHRS, CDR2 YFSETQ. This CDR3 has 16 residues. V gave up 3 bases and J gave up 0 bases; unmatched junction bases: 5. The CDR3 DNA is TGCGCCAGCAGCTGGGGGACAGCGTCGAACACCGGGGAGCTGTTTTTT. Translation: CASSWGTASNTGELFF.

This clone is labeled medium-sized. The chain recombines TRBV5-1 with TRBJ1-1; D is unresolved. This CDR3 comprises 13 residues. Germline CDR1 and CDR2: SGHRS and YFSETQ. Between the trimmed V and J ends, which lost 5 bases and 0 bases, there was a span of 8 bases. CDR3 nucleotide sequence: TGCGCCAGCAGGCCAGGCCTGAACACTGAAGCTTTCTTT. Translation: CASRPGLNTEAFF.

The chain uses TRBV5-1 and TRBJ2-3; D is perhaps TRBD1 (6 bases). This CDR3 region has 15 residues. Per the germline V gene, CDR1 is SGHRS and CDR2 is YFSETQ. Trimming took 5 bases from V and 0 from J, leaving 13 bases between them. The CDR3 sequence: CASRTGIHSTDTQYF. CDR3 nucleotides: TGCGCCAGCAGAACAGGGATTCATAGCACAGATACGCAGTATTTT.

This rearrangement joins TRBV7-2 to TRBJ1-2; unclear D gene. Germline loops: CDR1 SGHTA, CDR2 FQGNSA. The CDR3 has 15 amino acids. Trimming stripped 1 base from V and 8 bases from J, with 17 bases between. The CDR3 is CASSLGGVRKGGYTF. CDR3 bases: TGTGCCAGCAGCTTAGGCGGGGTTAGAAAGGGCGGCTACACCTTC.

This clone was counted once. This chain connects TRBV5-6 to TRBJ1-1; D not certain. The germline CDR1 and CDR2 sequences are SGHDT and YYEEEE. V lost 1 base and J lost 1, with 11 bases in between. This CDR3 has 15 amino acids. CDR3 coding DNA: TGTGCCAGCAGCTTGTTGGCGCGGGAGAACACTGAAGCTTTCTTT. It is translated as CASSLLARENTEAFF.

This clone turned up a few times. This chain uses TRBV7-2 with TRBJ2-3; tentatively, D is TRBD2 (6 bases). V shed 6 bases and J shed 6 bases, with 19 bases lying between them. The CDR3 consists of 15 residues. Germline CDR1 SGHTA, CDR2 FQGNSA. CDR3 protein: CASRSSGLTSDTQYF. CDR3 sequence (DNA): TGTGCCAGCAGGTCCAGCGGGCTTACCTCGGATACGCAGTATTTT.

This clone was seen a handful of times. V gene TRBV10-3 combines with J gene TRBJ1-1, with 8 bases identical to TRBD1. From germline, CDR1 is ENHRY and CDR2 SYGVKD. V trimming: 4 bases; J trimming: 5 bases; junction bases outside the gene matches: 6. CDR3 length: 14 residues. The CDR3 is CAISVQDRATEAFF. The CDR3 DNA is TGTGCCATCAGTGTTCAGGACAGGGCTACTGAAGCTTTCTTT.

The V call is TRBV5-1, the J call TRBJ2-1; 9 bases line up with TRBD2. CDR3 length: 15 residues. Germline-derived CDR1 and CDR2 are SGHRS and YFSETQ. The V segment lost 4 bases and the J segment 12 bases; nucleotides outside the gene matches: 14. The CDR3 protein is CASSRSPEGGGGQFF. The CDR3 DNA sequence: TGCGCCAGCAGCCGATCCCCGGAGGGCGGGGGGGGGCAGTTCTTC.

The chain carries TRBV7-6 and TRBJ2-2; D perhaps matches TRBD1 (7 bases). V lost 5 bases and J lost 0, with 13 bases in between. The germline gives CDR1 SGHVS, CDR2 FNYEAQ. This CDR3 contains 16 residues. DNA of the CDR3: TGTGCCAGCAGCCTAAGGAGGGGGCCGAACACCGGGGAGCTGTTTTTT. Translated, it gives CASSLRRGPNTGELFF.

The chain joins TRBV27 to TRBJ2-7; TRBD2 matches at 11 bases. The V segment lost 6 bases and the J segment 5 bases; nucleotides outside the gene matches: 6. There are 14 residues in the CDR3. The germline V gene encodes CDR1 MNHEY and CDR2 SMNVEV (reference sequence). CDR3 in amino acids: CASRKLAGVHEQYF. In DNA form, the CDR3 reads TGTGCCAGCAGAAAACTAGCGGGAGTTCACGAGCAGTACTTC.

This clone has just one count. This chain connects TRBV6-1 to TRBJ1-1; TRBD1 might be the D (6 bases). Germline lookup yields CDR1 MNHNS and CDR2 SASEGT. Trimming pared 6 bases from V and 10 bases from J, leaving 12 bases between. The CDR3 is made up of 11 amino acids. In DNA, the CDR3 is TGTGCCAGCAGGATACAGGGTACAGCTTTCTTT. Its translation: CASRIQGTAFF.

This chain uses TRBV5-4 with TRBJ2-5; D is undetermined. Germline V gives CDR1 SGHNT, CDR2 YYREEE (reference sequence). The CDR3 is 11 amino acids. Trimming cost V 3 bases and J 5 bases, with 5 bases left between them. The CDR3 bases are TGTGCCAGCAGCTCCCGGGAGACCCAGTACTTC. This sequence encodes CASSSRETQYF.

This chain joins TRBV27 and TRBJ2-1; 7 nucleotides align to TRBD2. This CDR3 comprises 13 residues. The V gene end was trimmed by 2 bases and the J gene end by 10 bases; junction bases not matched to a gene: 5. The germline V gene has CDR1 MNHEY and CDR2 SMNVEV (reference sequence). CDR3 DNA: TGTGCCAGCAGTTTAGACGGGGGGAAGGAGCAGTTCTTC. Protein product: CASSLDGGKEQFF.

The V call is TRBV7-3, the J call TRBJ2-6, with a tentative D call TRBD2 (5 bases). CDR3 length equals 15 residues. The ends were cut back, 3 bases at V and 2 bases at J, with 8 bases in the middle. From germline, CDR1 is SGHTA and CDR2 FQGTGA. The CDR3 nucleotides are TGTGCCAGCAGCTTCGGAGGAGCTGGGGCCAACGTCCTGACTTTC. Amino acids: CASSFGGAGANVLTF.

Concerning this clone: One end of the junction fails to match germline, which may point to a read error. The gene calls are TRBV7-7 and TRBJ2-2; the match to TRBD1 covers 7 bases. The CDR3 extends over 16 amino acids. CDR1 and CDR2 (germline): SSHAT, FNYEAQ (reference sequence). Written as DNA, the CDR3 is TGTGCTAGCAGCTTATCGACCGGGACAGCTACCGGGGAGCTGTTTTTT. It specifies CASSLSTGTATGELFF.

The chain combines TRBV27 with TRBJ2-7, with 10 bases matching TRBD1. The CDR3 has 22 amino acids. CDR1 and CDR2 from the germline V gene are MNHEY and SMNVEV (reference sequence). V trimming: 2 bases; J trimming: 3 bases; junction bases outside the gene matches: 25. The CDR3 spells CASSLTLRPTGGEGSIHYEQYF. The CDR3 region has the DNA TGTGCCAGCAGTTTAACCTTGCGCCCGACAGGGGGCGAAGGGTCTATCCACTACGAGCAGTACTTC.

The J gene is TRBJ2-3, the V gene TRBV7-3; 11 nucleotides align to TRBD2. V shed 5 bases and J 4 bases; nucleotides not matched to a gene: 8. The CDR3 covers 16 residues. The V gene's germline CDR1 is SGHTA and CDR2 FQGTGA. The CDR3 sequence: CASSLNSGGAPDTQYF. DNA of the CDR3: TGTGCCAGCAGCCTTAATAGCGGGGGGGCTCCAGATACGCAGTATTTT.

The genes are TRBV28 and TRBJ2-7, with 10 bases aligning to TRBD1. V dropped 0 bases and J dropped 7; count of bases not matched to a gene: 6. The germline V gene encodes CDR1 MDHEN and CDR2 SYDVKM. The CDR3 runs 15 residues. CDR3 in DNA: TGTGCCAGCAGTTTATGGAGACAGGGGGCAAGGGAGCAGTACTTC. This codes for CASSLWRQGAREQYF. The whole variable domain, filled in from reference TRBV28 and TRBJ2-7, reads DVKVTQSSRYLVKRTGEKVFLECVQDMDHENMFWYRQDPGLGLRLIYFSYDVKMKEKGDIPEGYSVSREKKERFSLILESASTNQTSMYLCASSLWRQGAREQYFGPGTRLTVT.

The gene calls are TRBV6-4 and TRBJ1-2, with 7 nucleotides matching TRBD1. Losses at the gene ends were 10 bases for V and 6 bases for J; bases not matched to a gene: 8. The CDR3 is made up of 12 amino acids. In germline, CDR1 is MRHNA, CDR2 SNTAGT. CDR3 loop: CATPPGGDGYTF. The CDR3 nucleotides read TGTGCCACCCCGCCAGGGGGAGATGGCTACACCTTC.

The chain couples TRBV5-6 to TRBJ2-7; TRBD2 is a possible D gene (5 bases). Trimming took off 0 bases at V and 0 bases at J, with 7 bases between the two ends. CDR1 SGHDT and CDR2 YYEEEE come from the germline V gene. This CDR3 spans 14 amino acids. The CDR3 DNA is TGTGCCAGCAGCTTGGCGGGGAACTCCTACGAGCAGTACTTC. Its protein is CASSLAGNSYEQYF.

The V gene is TRBV30, the J gene TRBJ1-3, with D maybe TRBD1 (5 bases). The CDR3 sequence is 14 residues long. V lost 0 bases and J 2 bases, leaving 8 bases between the germline ends. Germline V lookup: CDR1 GTSNPN, CDR2 SVGIG (reference sequence). The CDR3 bases are TGTGCCTGGAGTGTTGGAGGGGCTGGAAACACCATATATTTT. It codes for CAWSVGGAGNTIYF.

The rearrangement links TRBV19 to TRBJ1-5; D remains ambiguous. This CDR3 has 14 amino acids. Trimming removed 3 bases at V and 7 bases at J, with 13 bases between. The germline CDR1 and CDR2 sequences are LNHDA and SQIVND (reference sequence). The DNA of the CDR3 is TGTGCCAGTAGTATCGGGGTGGGATTACAGCCCCAGCATTTT. It yields the protein CASSIGVGLQPQHF.

The V call is TRBV11-1, the J call TRBJ2-1; 8 bases match TRBD2. With 3 bases clipped from V and 5 bases from J, the junction kept 6 bases outside the gene matches. The CDR3 is 15 residues long. Germline assignment: CDR1 SGHAT and CDR2 FQDESV (reference sequence). CDR3: CASSLATGGNNEQFF. The CDR3 coding sequence is TGTGCCAGCAGCTTGGCGACGGGAGGGAACAATGAGCAGTTCTTC.